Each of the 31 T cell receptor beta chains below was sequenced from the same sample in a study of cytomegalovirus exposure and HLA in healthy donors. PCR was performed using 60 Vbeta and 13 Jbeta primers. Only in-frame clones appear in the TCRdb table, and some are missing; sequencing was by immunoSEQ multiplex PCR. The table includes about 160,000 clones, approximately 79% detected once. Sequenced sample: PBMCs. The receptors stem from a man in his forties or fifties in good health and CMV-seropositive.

This CDR3 is CASSDRPGGAFF. CDR3 DNA: TGTGCCAGCAGCGACCGGCCGGGGGGAGCTTTCTTT. The J gene is TRBJ1-1, the V gene TRBV27; weak D call: TRBD1 (5 bases). The CDR3 loop spans 12 amino acids. Per the germline V gene, CDR1 is MNHEY and CDR2 is SMNVEV (reference sequence). Between the trimmed V and J ends, which lost 6 bases and 10 bases, there was a span of 15 bases.

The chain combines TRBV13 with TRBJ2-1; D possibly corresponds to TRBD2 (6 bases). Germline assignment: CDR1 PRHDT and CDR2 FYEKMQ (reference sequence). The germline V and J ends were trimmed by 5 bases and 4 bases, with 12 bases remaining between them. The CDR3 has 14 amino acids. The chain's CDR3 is CASSAGLVYNEQFF. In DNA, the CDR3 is TGTGCCAGCAGCGCGGGACTTGTATACAATGAGCAGTTCTTC.

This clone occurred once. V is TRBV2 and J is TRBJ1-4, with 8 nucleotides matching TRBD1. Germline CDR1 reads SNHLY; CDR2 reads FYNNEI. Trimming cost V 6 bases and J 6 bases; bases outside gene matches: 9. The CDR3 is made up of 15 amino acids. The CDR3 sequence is CASSDRTGLDEKLFF. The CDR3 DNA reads TGTGCCAGCAGCGACCGGACAGGGTTAGATGAAAAACTGTTTTTT.

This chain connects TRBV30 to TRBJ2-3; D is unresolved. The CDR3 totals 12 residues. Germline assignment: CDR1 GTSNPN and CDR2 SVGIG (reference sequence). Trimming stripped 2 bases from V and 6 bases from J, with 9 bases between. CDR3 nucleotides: TGTGCCTGGAGTTATCAGGCGGATACGCAGTATTTT. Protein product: CAWSYQADTQYF.

CDR3: CASSLGGTGSGEQYF. CDR3 sequence (DNA): TGTGCCAGCAGTTTGGGGGGGACAGGGTCGGGCGAGCAGTACTTC. The rearrangement links TRBV28 to TRBJ2-7; TRBD1 matches 9 bases. The germline CDR1 and CDR2 sequences are MDHEN and SYDVKM. With 3 bases clipped from V and 6 bases from J, the junction kept 9 bases outside the gene matches. CDR3 size: 15 residues. Full variable domain (remainder filled in from reference TRBV28 and TRBJ2-7): DVKVTQSSRYLVKRTGEKVFLECVQDMDHENMFWYRQDPGLGLRLIYFSYDVKMKEKGDIPEGYSVSREKKERFSLILESASTNQTSMYLCASSLGGTGSGEQYFGPGTRLTVT.

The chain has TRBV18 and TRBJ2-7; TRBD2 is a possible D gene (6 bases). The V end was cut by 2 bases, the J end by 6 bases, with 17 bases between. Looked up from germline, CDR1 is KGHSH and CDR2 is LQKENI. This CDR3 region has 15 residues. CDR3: CASSPGLNQGGEQYF. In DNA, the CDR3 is TGTGCCAGCTCACCAGGACTGAATCAGGGAGGCGAGCAGTACTTC.

The CDR3, as DNA: TGTGCCAGCAGTTTCTCTAGCGGGAGGATCGAGCAGTACTTC. Protein sequence: CASSFSSGRIEQYF. The V call is TRBV28, the J call TRBJ2-7, with 11 bases fitting TRBD2. The trim removed 3 bases at V and 6 bases at J, leaving 4 bases unmatched. The CDR3 has 14 residues. Germline CDR1 is MDHEN and CDR2 is SYDVKM.

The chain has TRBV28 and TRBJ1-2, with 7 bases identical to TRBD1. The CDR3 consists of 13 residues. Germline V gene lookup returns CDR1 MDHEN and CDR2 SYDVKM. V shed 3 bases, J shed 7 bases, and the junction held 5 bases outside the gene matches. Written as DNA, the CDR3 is TGTGCCAGCAGTTTGGGACAGCCTGCTGGCTACACCTTC. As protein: CASSLGQPAGYTF.

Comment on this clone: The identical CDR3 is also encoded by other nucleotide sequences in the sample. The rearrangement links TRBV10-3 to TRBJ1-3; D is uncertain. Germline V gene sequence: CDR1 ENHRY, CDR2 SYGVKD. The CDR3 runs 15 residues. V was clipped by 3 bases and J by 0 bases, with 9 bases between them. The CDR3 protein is CAISESGISGNTIYF. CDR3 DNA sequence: TGTGCCATCAGTGAATCGGGGATCTCTGGAAACACCATATATTTT.

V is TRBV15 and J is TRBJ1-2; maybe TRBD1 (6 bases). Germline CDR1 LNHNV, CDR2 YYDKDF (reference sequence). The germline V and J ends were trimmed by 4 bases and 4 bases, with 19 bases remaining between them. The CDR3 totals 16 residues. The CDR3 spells CATSIIRGGLGYGYTF. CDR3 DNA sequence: TGTGCCACCAGCATAATAAGGGGGGGCTTGGGCTATGGCTACACCTTC. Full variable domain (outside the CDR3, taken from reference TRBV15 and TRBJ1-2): DAMVIQNPRYQVTQFGKPVTLSCSQTLNHNVMYWYQQKSSQAPKLLFHYYDKDFNNEADTPDNFQSRRPNTSFCFLDIRSPGLGDTAMYLCATSIIRGGLGYGYTFGSGTRLTVV.

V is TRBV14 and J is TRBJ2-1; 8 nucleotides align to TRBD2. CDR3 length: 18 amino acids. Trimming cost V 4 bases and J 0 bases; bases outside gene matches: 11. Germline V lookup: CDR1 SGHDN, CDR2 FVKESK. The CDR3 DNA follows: TGTGCCAGCAGCCCCAAGCGGGAGTGGCTTAGCTCCTACAATGAGCAGTTCTTC. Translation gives CASSPKREWLSSYNEQFF.

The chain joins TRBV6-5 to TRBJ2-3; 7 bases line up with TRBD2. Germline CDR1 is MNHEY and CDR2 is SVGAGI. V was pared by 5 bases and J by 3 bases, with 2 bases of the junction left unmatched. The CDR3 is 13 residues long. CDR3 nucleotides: TGTGCCAGCAGTAGGGAGGGAACAGATACGCAGTATTTT. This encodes CASSREGTDTQYF.

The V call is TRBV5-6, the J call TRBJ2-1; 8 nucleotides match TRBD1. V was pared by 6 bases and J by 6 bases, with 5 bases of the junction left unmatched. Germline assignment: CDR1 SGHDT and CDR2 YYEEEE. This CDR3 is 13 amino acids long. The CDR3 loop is CASTLDRGNEQFF. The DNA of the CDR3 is TGTGCCAGCACCCTAGACAGGGGCAATGAGCAGTTCTTC.

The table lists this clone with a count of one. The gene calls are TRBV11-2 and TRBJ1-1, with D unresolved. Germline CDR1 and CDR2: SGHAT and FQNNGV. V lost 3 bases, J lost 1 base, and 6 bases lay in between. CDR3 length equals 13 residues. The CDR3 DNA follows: TGTGCCAGCAGCTTTACAGAGAACACTGAAGCTTTCTTT. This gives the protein CASSFTENTEAFF.

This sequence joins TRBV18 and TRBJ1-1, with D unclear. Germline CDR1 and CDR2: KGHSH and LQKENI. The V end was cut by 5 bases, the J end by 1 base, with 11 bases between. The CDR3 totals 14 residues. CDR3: CASSSGLGNTEAFF. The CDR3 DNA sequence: TGTGCCAGCTCATCCGGACTGGGGAACACTGAAGCTTTCTTT. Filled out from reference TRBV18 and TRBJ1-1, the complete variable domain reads NAGVMQNPRHLVRRRGQEARLRCSPMKGHSHVYWYRQLPEEGLKFMVYLQKENIIDESGMPKERFSAEFPKEGPSILRIQQVVRGDSAAYFCASSSGLGNTEAFFGQGTRLTVV.

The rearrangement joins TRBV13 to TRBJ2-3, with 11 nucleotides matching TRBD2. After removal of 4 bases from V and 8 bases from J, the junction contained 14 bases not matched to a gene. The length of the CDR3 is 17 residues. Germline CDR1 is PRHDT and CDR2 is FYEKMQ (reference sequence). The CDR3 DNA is TGTGCCAGCAGCTGGGGGGTGACCGGGACTAGCGGAGGTACGCAGTATTTT. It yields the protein CASSWGVTGTSGGTQYF.

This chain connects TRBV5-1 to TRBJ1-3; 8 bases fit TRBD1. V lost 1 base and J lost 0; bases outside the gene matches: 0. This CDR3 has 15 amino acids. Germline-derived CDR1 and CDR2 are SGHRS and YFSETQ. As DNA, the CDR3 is TGCGCCAGCAGCTTGACAGGGGGCTCTGGAAACACCATATATTTT. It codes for CASSLTGGSGNTIYF.

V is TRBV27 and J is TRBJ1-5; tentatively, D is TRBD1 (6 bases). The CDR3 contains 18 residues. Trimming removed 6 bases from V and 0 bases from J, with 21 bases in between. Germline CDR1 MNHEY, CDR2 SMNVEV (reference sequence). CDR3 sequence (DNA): TGTGCCAGCAGCCACAGGGTAGGTCCCTCTTATAGCAATCAGCCCCAGCATTTT. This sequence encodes CASSHRVGPSYSNQPQHF.

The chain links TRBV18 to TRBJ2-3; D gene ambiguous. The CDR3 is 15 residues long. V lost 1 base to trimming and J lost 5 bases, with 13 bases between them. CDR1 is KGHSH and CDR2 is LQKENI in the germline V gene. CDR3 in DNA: TGTGCCAGCTCACCACGCGTCCCGACGGGAGATACGCAGTATTTT. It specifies CASSPRVPTGDTQYF.

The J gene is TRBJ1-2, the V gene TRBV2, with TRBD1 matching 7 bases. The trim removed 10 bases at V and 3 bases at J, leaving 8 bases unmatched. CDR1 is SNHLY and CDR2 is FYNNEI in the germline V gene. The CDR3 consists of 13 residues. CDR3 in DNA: TGTGCCAACAAAAGGGACAGCCACTATGGCTACACCTTC. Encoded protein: CANKRDSHYGYTF.

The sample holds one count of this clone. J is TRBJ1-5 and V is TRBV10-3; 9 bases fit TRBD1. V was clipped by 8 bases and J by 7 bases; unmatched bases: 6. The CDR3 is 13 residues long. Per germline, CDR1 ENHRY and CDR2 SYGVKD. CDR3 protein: CAIGRDRDQPQHF. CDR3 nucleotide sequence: TGTGCCATCGGAAGGGACAGGGACCAGCCCCAGCATTTT.

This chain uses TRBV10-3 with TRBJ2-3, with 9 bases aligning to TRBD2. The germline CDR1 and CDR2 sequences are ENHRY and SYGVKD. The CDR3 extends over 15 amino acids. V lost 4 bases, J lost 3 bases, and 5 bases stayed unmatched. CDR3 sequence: CAISGAGGRTDTQYF. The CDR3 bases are TGTGCCATCAGTGGGGCGGGAGGGCGAACAGATACGCAGTATTTT.

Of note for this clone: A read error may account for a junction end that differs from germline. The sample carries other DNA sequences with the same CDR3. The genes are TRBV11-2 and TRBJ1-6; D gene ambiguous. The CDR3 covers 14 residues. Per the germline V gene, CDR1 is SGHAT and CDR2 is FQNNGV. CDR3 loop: CASSFRREHSPLHF. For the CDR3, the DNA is TGTGCCAGCAGCTTCCGAAGGGAGCATTCCCCCCTCCACTTT.

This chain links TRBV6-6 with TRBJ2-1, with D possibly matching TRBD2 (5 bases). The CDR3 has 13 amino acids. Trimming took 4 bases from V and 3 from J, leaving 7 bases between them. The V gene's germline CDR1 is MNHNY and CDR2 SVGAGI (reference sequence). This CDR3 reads CASSLDYYNEQFF. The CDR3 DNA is TGTGCCAGCAGTTTAGACTACTACAATGAGCAGTTCTTC.

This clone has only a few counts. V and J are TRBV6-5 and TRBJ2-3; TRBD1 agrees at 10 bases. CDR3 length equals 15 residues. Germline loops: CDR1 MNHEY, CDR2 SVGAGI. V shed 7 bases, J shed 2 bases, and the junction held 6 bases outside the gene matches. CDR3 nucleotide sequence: TGTGCCAGCACGTGGACAGGGGGAAACACAGATACGCAGTATTTT. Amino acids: CASTWTGGNTDTQYF.

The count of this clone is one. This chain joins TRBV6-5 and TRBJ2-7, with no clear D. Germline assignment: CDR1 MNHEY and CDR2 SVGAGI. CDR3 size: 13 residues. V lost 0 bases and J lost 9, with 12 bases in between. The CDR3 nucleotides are TGTGCCAGCAGTTACTCTAGTGGTCGGTCGCAGTACTTC. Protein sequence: CASSYSSGRSQYF.

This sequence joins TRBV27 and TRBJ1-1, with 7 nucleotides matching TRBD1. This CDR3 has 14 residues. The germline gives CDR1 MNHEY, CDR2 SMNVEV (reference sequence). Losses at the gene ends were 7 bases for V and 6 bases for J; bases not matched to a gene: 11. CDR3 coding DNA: TGTGCCAGCAAACTGACAGGGAGTTTGTCTGAAGCTTTCTTT. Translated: CASKLTGSLSEAFF.

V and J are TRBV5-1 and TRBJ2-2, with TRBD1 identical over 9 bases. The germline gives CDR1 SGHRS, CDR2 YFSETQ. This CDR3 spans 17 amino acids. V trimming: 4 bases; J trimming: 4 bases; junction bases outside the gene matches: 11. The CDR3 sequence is CASSIPSTGGVTGELFF. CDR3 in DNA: TGCGCCAGCAGCATTCCCTCTACAGGGGGCGTCACCGGGGAGCTGTTTTTT. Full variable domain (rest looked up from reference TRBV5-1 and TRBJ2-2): KAGVTQTPRYLIKTRGQQVTLSCSPISGHRSVSWYQQTPGQGLQFLFEYFSETQRNKGNFPGRFSGRQFSNSRSEMNVSTLELGDSALYLCASSIPSTGGVTGELFFGEGSRLTVL.

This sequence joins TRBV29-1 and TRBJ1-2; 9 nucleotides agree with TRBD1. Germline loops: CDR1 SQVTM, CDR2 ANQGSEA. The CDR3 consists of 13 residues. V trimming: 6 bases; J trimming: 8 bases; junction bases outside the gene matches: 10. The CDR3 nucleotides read TGCAGCGTCCTGGAACAGGGGGCGCTCGGCTACACCTTC. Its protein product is CSVLEQGALGYTF.

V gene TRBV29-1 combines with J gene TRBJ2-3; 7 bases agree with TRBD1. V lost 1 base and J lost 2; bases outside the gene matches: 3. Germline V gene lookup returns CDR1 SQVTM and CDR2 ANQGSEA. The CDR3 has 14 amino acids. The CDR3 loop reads CSVEGDSYTDTQYF. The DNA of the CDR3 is TGCAGCGTTGAAGGGGACAGTTACACAGATACGCAGTATTTT.

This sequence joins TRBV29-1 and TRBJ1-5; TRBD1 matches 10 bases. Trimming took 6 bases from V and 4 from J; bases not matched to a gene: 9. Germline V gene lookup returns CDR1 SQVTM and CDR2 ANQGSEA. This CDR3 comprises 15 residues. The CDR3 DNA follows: TGCAGCGTACGGGACAGGGGCGGTGATAATCAGCCCCAGCATTTT. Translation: CSVRDRGGDNQPQHF.